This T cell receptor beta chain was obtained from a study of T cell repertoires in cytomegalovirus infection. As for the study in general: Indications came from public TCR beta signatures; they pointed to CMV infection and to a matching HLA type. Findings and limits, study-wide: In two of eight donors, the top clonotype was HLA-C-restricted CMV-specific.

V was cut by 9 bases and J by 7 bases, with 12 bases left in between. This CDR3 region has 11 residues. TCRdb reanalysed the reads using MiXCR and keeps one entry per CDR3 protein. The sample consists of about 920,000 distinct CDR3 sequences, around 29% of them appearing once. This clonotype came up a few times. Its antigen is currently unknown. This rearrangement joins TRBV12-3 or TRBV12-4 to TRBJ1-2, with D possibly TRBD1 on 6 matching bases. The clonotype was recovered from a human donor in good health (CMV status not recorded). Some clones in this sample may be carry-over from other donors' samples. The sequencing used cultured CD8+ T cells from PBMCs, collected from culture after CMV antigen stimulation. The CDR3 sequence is CASNQGPGYTF. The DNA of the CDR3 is TGTGCCAGTAACCAGGGGCCTGGCTACACCTTC.